This T cell receptor (beta chain) comes out of a study of blood T cell repertoires in COVID-19. Some clones are missing from TCRdb's copy, which holds only in-frame ones; the method was immunoSEQ multiplex PCR. The sample contains a few hundred thousand clones, more than 75% of which appear only once. From germline, CDR1 is SGHNT and CDR2 YYREEE (reference sequence). J lost 4 bases, V lost 4 bases, and 11 bases had no gene match. The CDR3 contains 18 residues. The chain joins TRBV5-4 to TRBJ2-3; TRBD2 matches 14 bases. The TCR was taken from a human donor in a cohort sampled during active COVID-19. The sequenced material came from peripheral blood. This CDR3 is CASSPGLAGATPPDTQYF. CDR3 coding DNA: TGTGCCAGCAGCCCGGGACTAGCGGGGGCCACGCCGCCAGATACGCAGTATTTT.